The 13 T cell receptor beta chains listed next were all sequenced from one sample in a study of identical twins. TCRdb reprocessed the 5' RACE reads with MiXCR, giving one entry per CDR3 protein. The sample carries under 350,000 distinct CDR3 sequences, more than 8% recorded once. Separately, the same data were catalogued under a study of yellow fever vaccine responses in identical twins.

The sample taken for sequencing was CD8+ T cells sorted from blood. These receptors all stem from a woman younger than 35 in good health.

V usage is TRBV3-1 and J usage is TRBJ2-7, with no clear D. This CDR3 comprises 13 residues. Trimming removed 1 base from V and 3 bases from J, with 7 bases in between. Germline values: CDR1 LGHDT, CDR2 YNNKEL (reference sequence). Here the CDR3 DNA reads TGTGCCAGCAGCCAAGGACATATCTACGAGCAGTACTTC. Translated, it gives CASSQGHIYEQYF.

This chain links TRBV6-5 with TRBJ1-2, with 7 bases aligning to TRBD1. From germline, CDR1 is MNHEY and CDR2 SVGAGI. V gave up 2 bases and J gave up 3 bases; unmatched junction bases: 3. There are 14 residues in the CDR3. DNA for the CDR3: TGTGCCAGCAGTTACACAGGGGCGTACTATGGCTACACCTTC. Encoded protein: CASSYTGAYYGYTF.

V usage is TRBV20-1 and J usage is TRBJ2-3, with 14 bases lining up with TRBD2. The CDR3 has 18 residues. The germline CDR1 and CDR2 sequences are DFQATT and SNEGSKA (reference sequence). V lost 6 bases and J lost 2; bases outside the gene matches: 13. The CDR3 sequence is CSADTGTSGGESTDTQYF. CDR3 nucleotide sequence: TGCAGTGCAGATACCGGGACTAGCGGGGGAGAATCCACAGATACGCAGTATTTT.

This clonotype showed up many times. The genes are TRBV7-8 and TRBJ1-3; D not certain. The length of the CDR3 is 15 residues. Germline-derived CDR1 and CDR2 are SGHVS and FQNEAQ. Trimming took 1 base from V and 2 from J, leaving 9 bases between them. The DNA of the CDR3 is TGTGCCAGCAGCTTAGTCCCGTCTACTGGAAACACCATATATTTT. Its protein is CASSLVPSTGNTIYF.

This clonotype was seen a handful of times. This chain joins TRBV9 and TRBJ2-7; D is ambiguous. The CDR3 contains 14 residues. In germline, CDR1 is SGDLS, CDR2 YYNGEE. V was clipped by 2 bases and J by 2 bases, with 11 bases between them. CDR3 residues: CASSVRHTPYEQYF. Here the CDR3 DNA reads TGTGCCAGCAGCGTTAGACATACACCCTACGAGCAGTACTTC.

This clonotype was recorded at least ten times. The chain is built from TRBV29-1 and TRBJ2-1, with TRBD2 matching over 10 bases. Germline values: CDR1 SQVTM, CDR2 ANQGSEA. Unmatched junction bases numbered 8, after V lost 7 bases and J lost 2 bases. This CDR3 has 15 residues. CDR3 region: CSAMLGLAAYNEQFF. In DNA, the CDR3 is TGCAGCGCCATGCTCGGACTAGCGGCCTACAATGAGCAGTTCTTC.

This clonotype was seen ten or more times. The V call is TRBV2, the J call TRBJ2-1; 7 bases fit TRBD2. The CDR3 spans 15 residues. CDR1 SNHLY and CDR2 FYNNEI come from the germline V gene. V trimming: 10 bases; J trimming: 10 bases; junction bases outside the gene matches: 19. CDR3 in DNA: TGTGCCAAACGGTCCAGCGGGGAAATAATGACCGAGCAGTTCTTC. Its translation is CAKRSSGEIMTEQFF.

The sample holds a few counts of this clonotype. This chain uses TRBV2 with TRBJ2-3, with D uncertain. V lost 6 bases to trimming and J lost 5 bases, with 3 bases between them. CDR3 length: 10 residues. Germline V gene sequence: CDR1 SNHLY, CDR2 FYNNEI. The CDR3 nucleotides are TGTGCCAGCAGGCTAGATACGCAGTATTTT. It translates to CASRLDTQYF.

This clonotype was seen only a few times. The gene calls are TRBV13 and TRBJ2-7; 8 bases line up with TRBD2. The CDR3 loop spans 16 amino acids. Trimming cost V 5 bases and J 1 base; bases outside gene matches: 10. The germline V gene has CDR1 PRHDT and CDR2 FYEKMQ (reference sequence). The DNA for the CDR3 is TGTGCCAGCAGCAACCCGACTAGCGCCCAATCCTACGAGCAGTACTTC. Its translation is CASSNPTSAQSYEQYF.

The chain combines TRBV20-1 with TRBJ2-3; D remains unclear. This CDR3 comprises 13 residues. The germline V and J ends were trimmed by 4 bases and 1 base, with 9 bases remaining between them. CDR1 is DFQATT and CDR2 is SNEGSKA in the germline V gene (reference sequence). The CDR3 coding sequence is TGCAGTGCTATAGGAGTAGGCACAGATACGCAGTATTTT. Its translation: CSAIGVGTDTQYF.

The chain couples TRBV4-3 to TRBJ1-1, with 8 nucleotides matching TRBD1. Trimming at V came to 0 bases and at J to 2 bases, leaving 8 bases not matched to a gene. Germline V lookup: CDR1 LGHNA, CDR2 YSLEER. CDR3 length: 17 amino acids. CDR3 sequence: CASSQDFPGGSNTEAFF. The DNA of the CDR3 is TGCGCCAGCAGCCAAGATTTCCCAGGGGGCTCTAACACTGAAGCTTTCTTT.

The chain is built from TRBV29-1 and TRBJ2-1; weak D call: TRBD2 (6 bases). V was trimmed by 3 bases and J by 9 bases, leaving 12 bases between them. Germline V gene data show CDR1 as SQVTM and CDR2 as ANQGSEA. This CDR3 comprises 12 residues. CDR3 coding DNA: TGCAGCGTTGAGGGTCTGCGGGGTGAGCAGTTCTTC. It translates to CSVEGLRGEQFF.

This chain uses TRBV11-1 with TRBJ2-7, with 15 bases identical to TRBD2. V was pared by 2 bases and J by 2 bases, with 7 bases of the junction left unmatched. Germline values: CDR1 SGHAT, CDR2 FQDESV (reference sequence). CDR3 length: 18 amino acids. In nucleotides, the CDR3 is TGTGCCAGCAGCTTAACGGGACTAGCGGGGGGTCCAGCCTACGAGCAGTACTTC. It is translated as CASSLTGLAGGPAYEQYF.